This T cell receptor beta chain was recovered during a study of shared clonotypes between healthy human individuals. Sequenced by immunoSEQ multiplex PCR; TCRdb stores in-frame clones only, minus some. The repertoire consists of millions of clones, with 95% occurring once and the leading ten covering 0.13%. This clone showed up just a few times. The CDR3 extends over 16 amino acids. J was trimmed by 3 bases and V by 0 bases; bases with no gene match: 5. Germline V CDR1 and CDR2: LGHNA, YSLEER. The sequence came from a young man in good health. V usage is TRBV4-3 and J usage is TRBJ2-7; 10 nucleotides match TRBD2. Input material: naive CD4+ T cells sorted from blood. Stated subset: CD45RA+ positively selected. The DNA for the CDR3 is TGCGCCAGCAGCCAAGATCCAACTAGCGGGGTCTACGAGCAGTACTTC. This translates into CASSQDPTSGVYEQYF.